This entry concerns a single TCR beta chain. This sample was taken from a study of shared clonotypes between healthy human individuals. About the study: The study enrolled a couple of women and a few men aged 18 to 49.

This table comes from immunoSEQ multiplex PCR, and its TCRdb copy is limited to in-frame clones, with some not included. The sample shows roughly 300,000 clones, 73% of them seen only once. Germline values: CDR1 LNHDA, CDR2 SQIVND (reference sequence). Trimming stripped 6 bases from V and 7 bases from J, with 15 bases between. The CDR3 is 13 residues long. This TCR was sampled from a man in his thirties or forties in good health. Sequencing input: memory CD4+ T cells sorted from blood. Regarding subset: CD45RA-negative fraction. This rearrangement joins TRBV19 to TRBJ1-2; D gene uncertain. The CDR3 spells CASSPRDRSGYTF. CDR3 nucleotide sequence: TGTGCCAGTAGCCCCCGCGACCGTTCTGGCTACACCTTC.